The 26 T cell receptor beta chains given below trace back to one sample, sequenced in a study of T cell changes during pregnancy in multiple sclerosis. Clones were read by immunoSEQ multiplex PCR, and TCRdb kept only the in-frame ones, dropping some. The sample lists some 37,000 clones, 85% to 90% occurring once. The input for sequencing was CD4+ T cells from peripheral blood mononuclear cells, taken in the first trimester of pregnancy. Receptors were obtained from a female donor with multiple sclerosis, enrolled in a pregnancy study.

CDR3: CASSLDSASGNTIYF. The CDR3, as DNA: TGTGCCAGCAGCTTAGACAGCGCCTCTGGAAACACCATATATTTT. The rearrangement joins TRBV5-4 to TRBJ1-3; possibly TRBD1 for D (5 bases). The CDR3 contains 15 residues. The V end lost 2 bases, the J end lost 0 bases, and 9 bases lay between the germline ends. CDR1 is SGHNT and CDR2 is YYREEE in the germline V gene (reference sequence).

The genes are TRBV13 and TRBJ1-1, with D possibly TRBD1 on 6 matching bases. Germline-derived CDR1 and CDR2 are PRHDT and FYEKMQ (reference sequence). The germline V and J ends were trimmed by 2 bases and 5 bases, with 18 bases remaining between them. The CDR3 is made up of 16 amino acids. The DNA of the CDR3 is TGTGCCAGCAGCTTATCCCCGGGGGGCACAAGGACTGAAGCTTTCTTT. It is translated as CASSLSPGGTRTEAFF.

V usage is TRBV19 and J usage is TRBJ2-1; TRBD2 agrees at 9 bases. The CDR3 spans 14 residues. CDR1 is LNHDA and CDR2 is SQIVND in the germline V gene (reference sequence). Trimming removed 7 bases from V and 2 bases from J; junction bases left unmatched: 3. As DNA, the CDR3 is TGTGCCAGTACCCCTAGCGGGACCTACAATGAGCAGTTCTTC. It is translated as CASTPSGTYNEQFF.

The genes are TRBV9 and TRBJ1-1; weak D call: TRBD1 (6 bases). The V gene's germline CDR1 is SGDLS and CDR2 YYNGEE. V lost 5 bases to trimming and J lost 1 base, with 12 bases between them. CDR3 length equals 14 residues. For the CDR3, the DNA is TGTGCCAGCAGAAGGGACACTTGGAACACTGAAGCTTTCTTT. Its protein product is CASRRDTWNTEAFF.

This CDR3 is CASSGGVRTGELFF. CDR3 DNA sequence: TGTGCCAGCAGTGGGGGGGTTCGGACCGGGGAGCTGTTTTTT. The rearrangement links TRBV6-1 to TRBJ2-2; D possibly corresponds to TRBD2 (6 bases). V was cut by 4 bases and J by 5 bases, with 11 bases left in between. The CDR3 consists of 14 residues. Germline loops: CDR1 MNHNS, CDR2 SASEGT.

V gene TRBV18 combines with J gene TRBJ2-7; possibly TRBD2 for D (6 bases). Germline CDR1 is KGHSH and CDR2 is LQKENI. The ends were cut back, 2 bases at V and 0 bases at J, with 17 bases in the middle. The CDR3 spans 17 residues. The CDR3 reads CASSPMVAAFHSYEQYF. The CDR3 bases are TGTGCCAGCTCACCAATGGTAGCGGCCTTCCACTCCTACGAGCAGTACTTC. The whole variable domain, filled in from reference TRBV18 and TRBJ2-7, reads NAGVMQNPRHLVRRRGQEARLRCSPMKGHSHVYWYRQLPEEGLKFMVYLQKENIIDESGMPKERFSAEFPKEGPSILRIQQVVRGDSAAYFCASSPMVAAFHSYEQYFGPGTRLTVT.

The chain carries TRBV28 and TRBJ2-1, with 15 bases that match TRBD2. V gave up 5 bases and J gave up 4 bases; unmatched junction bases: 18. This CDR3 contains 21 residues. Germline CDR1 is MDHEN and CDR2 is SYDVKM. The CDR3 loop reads CASSPFYSGTSGRPAYNEQFF. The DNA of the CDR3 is TGTGCCAGCAGTCCCTTCTACTCCGGGACTAGCGGGAGGCCGGCGTACAATGAGCAGTTCTTC.

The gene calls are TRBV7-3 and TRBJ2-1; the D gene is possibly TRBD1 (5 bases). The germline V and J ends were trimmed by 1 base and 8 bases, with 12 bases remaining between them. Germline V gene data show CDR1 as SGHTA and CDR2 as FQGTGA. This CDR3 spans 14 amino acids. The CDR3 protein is CASSLSPGLDEQFF. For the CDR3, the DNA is TGTGCCAGCAGCTTAAGTCCAGGGCTGGATGAGCAGTTCTTC. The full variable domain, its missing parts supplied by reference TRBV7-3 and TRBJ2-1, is GAGVSQTPSNKVTEKGKYVELRCDPISGHTALYWYRQSLGQGPEFLIYFQGTGAADDSGLPNDRFFAVRPEGSVSTLKIQRTERGDSAVYLCASSLSPGLDEQFFGPGTRLTVL.

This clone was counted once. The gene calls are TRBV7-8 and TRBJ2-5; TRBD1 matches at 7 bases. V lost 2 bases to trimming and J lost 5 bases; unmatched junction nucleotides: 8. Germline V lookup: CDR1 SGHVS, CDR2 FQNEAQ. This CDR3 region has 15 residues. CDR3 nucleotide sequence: TGTGCCAGCAGCTTAAAGGCCAGGGGGACGGAGACCCAGTACTTC. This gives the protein CASSLKARGTETQYF.

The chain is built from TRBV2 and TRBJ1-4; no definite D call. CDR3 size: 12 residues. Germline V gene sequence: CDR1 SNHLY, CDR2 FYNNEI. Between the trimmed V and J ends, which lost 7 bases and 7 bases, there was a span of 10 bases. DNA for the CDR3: TGTGCCAGCACCAGTAGGAGTGAAAAACTGTTTTTT. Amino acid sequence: CASTSRSEKLFF. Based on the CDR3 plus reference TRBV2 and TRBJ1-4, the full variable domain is EPEVTQTPSHQVTQMGQEVILRCVPISNHLYFYWYRQILGQKVEFLVSFYNNEISEKSEIFDDQFSVERPDGSNFTLKIRSTKLEDSAMYFCASTSRSEKLFFGSGTQLSVL.

The DNA of the CDR3 is TGTGCCTGGACTCTTCAGGGGGGCGCGAACACCTTC. This translates into CAWTLQGGANTF. The chain employs TRBV30 and TRBJ1-2; 7 nucleotides line up with TRBD1. Germline CDR1 is GTSNPN and CDR2 is SVGIG (reference sequence). The CDR3 runs to 12 residues. With V trimmed by 4 bases and J by 12 bases, 11 bases remained unmatched.

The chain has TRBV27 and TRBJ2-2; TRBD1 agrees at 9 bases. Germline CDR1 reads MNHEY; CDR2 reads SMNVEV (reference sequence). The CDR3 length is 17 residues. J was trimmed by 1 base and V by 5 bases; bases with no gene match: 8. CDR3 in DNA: TGTGCCAGCAGTCCCAACAGGGGGCTTCGGAACACCGGGGAGCTGTTTTTT. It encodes CASSPNRGLRNTGELFF.

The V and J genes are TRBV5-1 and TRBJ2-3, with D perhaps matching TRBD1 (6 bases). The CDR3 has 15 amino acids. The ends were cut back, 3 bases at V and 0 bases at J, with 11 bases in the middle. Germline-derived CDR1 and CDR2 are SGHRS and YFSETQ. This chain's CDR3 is CASSSTGESTDTQYF. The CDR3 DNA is TGCGCCAGCAGCTCGACAGGAGAGAGCACAGATACGCAGTATTTT.

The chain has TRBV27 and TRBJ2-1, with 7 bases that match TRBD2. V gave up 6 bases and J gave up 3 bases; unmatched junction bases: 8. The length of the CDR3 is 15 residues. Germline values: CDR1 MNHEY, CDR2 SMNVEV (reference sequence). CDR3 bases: TGTGCCAGCAGGAGTGGGGCTAGCGGCTACAATGAGCAGTTCTTC. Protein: CASRSGASGYNEQFF.

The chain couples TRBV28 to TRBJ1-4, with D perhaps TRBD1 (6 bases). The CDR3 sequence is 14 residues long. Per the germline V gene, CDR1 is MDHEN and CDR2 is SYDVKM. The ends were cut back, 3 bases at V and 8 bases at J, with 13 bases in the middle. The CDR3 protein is CASSFGGPDEKLFF. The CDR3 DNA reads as TGTGCCAGCAGTTTCGGGGGGCCCGACGAAAAACTGTTTTTT. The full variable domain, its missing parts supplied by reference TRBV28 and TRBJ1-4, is DVKVTQSSRYLVKRTGEKVFLECVQDMDHENMFWYRQDPGLGLRLIYFSYDVKMKEKGDIPEGYSVSREKKERFSLILESASTNQTSMYLCASSFGGPDEKLFFGSGTQLSVL.

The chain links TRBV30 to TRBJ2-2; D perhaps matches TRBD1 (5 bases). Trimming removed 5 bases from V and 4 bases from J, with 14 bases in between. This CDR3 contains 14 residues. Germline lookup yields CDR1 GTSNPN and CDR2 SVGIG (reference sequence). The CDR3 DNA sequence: TGTGCCTGGGCTAGAATGGGGCTCACCGGGGAGCTGTTTTTT. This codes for CAWARMGLTGELFF. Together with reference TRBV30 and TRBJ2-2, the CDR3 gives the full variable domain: SQTIHQWPATLVQPVGSPLSLECTVEGTSNPNLYWYRQAAGRGLQLLFYSVGIGQISSEVPQNLSASRPQDRQFILSSKKLLLSDSGFYLCAWARMGLTGELFFGEGSRLTVL.

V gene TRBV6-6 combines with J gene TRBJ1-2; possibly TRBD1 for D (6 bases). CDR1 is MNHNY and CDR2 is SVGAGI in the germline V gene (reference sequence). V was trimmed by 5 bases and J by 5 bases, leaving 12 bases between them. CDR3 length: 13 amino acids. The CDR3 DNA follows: TGTGCCAGCAGTGGGACACTAGGGTATGGCTACACCTTC. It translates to CASSGTLGYGYTF.

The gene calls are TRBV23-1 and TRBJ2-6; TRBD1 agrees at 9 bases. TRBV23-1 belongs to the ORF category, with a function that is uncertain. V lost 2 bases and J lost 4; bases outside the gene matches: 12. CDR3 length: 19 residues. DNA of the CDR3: TGCGCCAGCAGTCAAGCCGCCAGTGACAGGGGGTTCGGGGCCAACGTCCTGACTTTC. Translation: CASSQAASDRGFGANVLTF.

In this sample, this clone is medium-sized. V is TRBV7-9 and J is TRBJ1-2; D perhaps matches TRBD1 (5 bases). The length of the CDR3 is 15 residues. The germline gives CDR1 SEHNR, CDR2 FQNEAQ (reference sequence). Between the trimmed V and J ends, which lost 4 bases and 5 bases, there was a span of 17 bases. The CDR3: CASSSKTETFYGYTF. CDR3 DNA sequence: TGTGCCAGCAGCTCGAAGACAGAAACCTTTTATGGCTACACCTTC.

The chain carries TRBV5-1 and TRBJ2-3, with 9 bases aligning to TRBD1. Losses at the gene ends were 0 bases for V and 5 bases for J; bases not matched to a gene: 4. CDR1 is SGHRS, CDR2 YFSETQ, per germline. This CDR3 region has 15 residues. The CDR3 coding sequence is TGCGCCAGCAGCTTGGATGGGACAGGGTTAGATACGCAGTATTTT. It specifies CASSLDGTGLDTQYF.

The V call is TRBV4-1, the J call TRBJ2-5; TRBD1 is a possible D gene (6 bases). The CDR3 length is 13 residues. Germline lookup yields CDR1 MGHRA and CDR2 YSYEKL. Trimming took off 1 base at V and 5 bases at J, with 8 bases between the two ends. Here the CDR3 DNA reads TGCGCCAGCAGCCAAGTTAGGGGGGAGACCCAGTACTTC. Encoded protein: CASSQVRGETQYF.

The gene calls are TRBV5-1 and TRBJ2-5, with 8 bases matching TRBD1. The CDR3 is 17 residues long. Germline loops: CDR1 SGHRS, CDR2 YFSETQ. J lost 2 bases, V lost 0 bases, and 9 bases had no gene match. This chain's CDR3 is CASSLVSSGTGQETQYF. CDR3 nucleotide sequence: TGCGCCAGCAGCTTGGTCTCGTCCGGGACAGGTCAAGAGACCCAGTACTTC.

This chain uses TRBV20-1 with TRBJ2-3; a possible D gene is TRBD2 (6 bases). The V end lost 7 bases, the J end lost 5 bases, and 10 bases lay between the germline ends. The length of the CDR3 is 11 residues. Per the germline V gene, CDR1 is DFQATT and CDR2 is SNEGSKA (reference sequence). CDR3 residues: CSVISGDTQYF. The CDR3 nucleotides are TGCAGTGTTATTAGCGGAGATACGCAGTATTTT.

The CDR3 spells CAISGASGKYNEQFF. CDR3 nucleotides: TGTGCCATCAGTGGGGCTAGCGGGAAATACAATGAGCAGTTCTTC. The J gene is TRBJ2-1, the V gene TRBV10-3, with TRBD2 identical over 9 bases. V shed 4 bases, J shed 4 bases, and the junction held 5 bases outside the gene matches. CDR3 size: 15 residues. Germline CDR1 is ENHRY and CDR2 is SYGVKD.

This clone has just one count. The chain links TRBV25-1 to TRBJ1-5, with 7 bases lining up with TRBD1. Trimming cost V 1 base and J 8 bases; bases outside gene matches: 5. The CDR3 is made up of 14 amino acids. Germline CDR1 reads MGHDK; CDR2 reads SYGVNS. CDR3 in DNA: TGTGCCAGCAGTGAATCTCACAGGGGTGAGCCCCAGCATTTT. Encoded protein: CASSESHRGEPQHF. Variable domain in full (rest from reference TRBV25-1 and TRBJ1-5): EADIYQTPRYLVIGTGKKITLECSQTMGHDKMYWYQQDPGMELHLIHYSYGVNSTEKGDLSSESTVSRIRTEHFPLTLESARPSHTSQYLCASSESHRGEPQHFGDGTRLSIL.

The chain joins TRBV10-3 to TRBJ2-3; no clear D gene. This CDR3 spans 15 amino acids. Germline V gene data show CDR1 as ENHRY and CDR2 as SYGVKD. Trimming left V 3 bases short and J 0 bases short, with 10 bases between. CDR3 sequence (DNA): TGTGCCATCAGTGACCCAACTACTAGCACAGATACGCAGTATTTT. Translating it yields CAISDPTTSTDTQYF.